This TCR beta chain is drawn from a study of T cell responses to AZD1222 COVID-19 vaccine. General observations from the study: Only a handful of AZD1222 recipients were seropositive at baseline. Receipt of two AZD1222 doses was followed by a rise in Spike-specific TCR breadth and depth. Clonal diversity was possibly underestimated; the donors were predominantly white British and more often female.

Unmatched junction bases numbered 8, after V lost 6 bases and J lost 8 bases. CDR3 size: 14 residues. Germline loops: CDR1 MDHEN, CDR2 SYDVKM. Here immunoSEQ multiplex PCR was the method, and the copy in TCRdb shows in-frame clones only, minus some. The repertoire consists of about 130,000 clones, with 88% occurring once and the leading ten covering over 6.5%. A note on this clone: Its matching antigen is unknown.

The gene calls are TRBV28 and TRBJ1-2; 11 nucleotides agree with TRBD1. The sample here was peripheral blood, taken on day 0 of AZD1222 vaccination. The TCR was taken from an adult in good health. CDR3 in amino acids: CASRPFGQGAGYTF. The DNA of the CDR3 is TGTGCCAGCAGACCCTTCGGACAGGGGGCGGGCTACACCTTC.